This T cell receptor beta chain was profiled in a study of blood T cell repertoires in COVID-19. Overall study context: Donors in the United States, Italy and Spain gave samples during acute or convalescent COVID-19.

This clone has just a few counts. Here immunoSEQ multiplex PCR was the method, and the copy in TCRdb shows in-frame clones only, minus some. The sample lists hundreds of thousands of clones; around 85% were seen once. The CDR3 runs 15 residues. Trimming removed 5 bases at V and 7 bases at J, with 18 bases between. The germline gives CDR1 MNHNY, CDR2 SVGAGI (reference sequence). Sequences were obtained from peripheral blood. The source of this sequence is a woman in her thirties or forties with active or convalescent COVID-19. The V gene is TRBV6-6, the J gene TRBJ1-5; D unresolved. CDR3 residues: CASSDRTPSGQPQHF. CDR3 nucleotide sequence: TGTGCCAGCAGTGACCGGACGCCCTCGGGACAGCCCCAGCATTTT.